Following are 7 T cell receptor beta chains from one sample sequenced in a study of blood T cell repertoires in COVID-19. The method was immunoSEQ multiplex PCR; TCRdb's version includes in-frame clones alone and lacks a portion of them. The table includes a few hundred thousand clones, 87% detected once. Material for sequencing was PBMCs or T cells enriched from blood (not recorded which). The receptors come from a woman in her twenties or thirties who had recovered from COVID-19.

The chain has TRBV13 and TRBJ1-5; D gene uncertain. The V gene's germline CDR1 is PRHDT and CDR2 FYEKMQ (reference sequence). The CDR3 covers 13 residues. V was trimmed by 0 bases and J by 4 bases, leaving 4 bases between them. CDR3 sequence (DNA): TGTGCCAGCAGCTTAGGGGAGAATCAGCCCCAGCATTTT. Its protein product is CASSLGENQPQHF. The full variable domain, its missing parts supplied by reference TRBV13 and TRBJ1-5, is AAGVIQSPRHLIKEKRETATLKCYPIPRHDTVYWYQQGPGQDPQFLISFYEKMQSDKGSIPDRFSAQQFSDYHSELNMSSLELGDSALYFCASSLGENQPQHFGDGTRLSIL.

The chain is built from TRBV28 and TRBJ2-2; D gene ambiguous. CDR1 is MDHEN and CDR2 is SYDVKM in the germline V gene. Deletions cut 3 bases from V and 0 bases from J, with 8 bases between. This CDR3 contains 15 residues. CDR3 sequence: CASSLLFANTGELFF. Here the CDR3 DNA reads TGTGCCAGCAGTTTGCTATTCGCGAACACCGGGGAGCTGTTTTTT.

The CDR3 spells CASSGAGGTNEKLFF. CDR3 coding DNA: TGTGCCAGCAGCGGAGCCGGGGGGACTAATGAAAAACTGTTTTTT. The chain is built from TRBV28 and TRBJ1-4, with a tentative D call TRBD1 (5 bases). From germline, CDR1 is MDHEN and CDR2 SYDVKM. The V gene lost 6 bases and the J gene lost 2 bases, with 13 bases spanning the gap. This CDR3 is built from 15 residues.

DNA for the CDR3: TGTGCCAGCAGTGAATTGGGGACAGGGATTCGTGAAAAACTGTTTTTT. The encoded protein is CASSELGTGIREKLFF. The chain uses TRBV6-1 and TRBJ1-4, with TRBD1 identical over 9 bases. V lost 2 bases to trimming and J lost 7 bases; unmatched junction nucleotides: 8. The CDR3 sequence is 16 residues long. Germline V gene lookup returns CDR1 MNHNS and CDR2 SASEGT.

This sequence joins TRBV7-2 and TRBJ1-5, with TRBD1 matching over 7 bases. The germline V gene has CDR1 SGHTA and CDR2 FQGNSA. CDR3 length: 16 amino acids. J gave up 2 bases and V 1 base, and 5 bases lay outside the gene matches. The CDR3 spells CASSLGGQGGNQPQHF. CDR3 nucleotide sequence: TGTGCCAGCAGCTTAGGTGGGCAGGGGGGCAATCAGCCCCAGCATTTT.

In DNA, the CDR3 is TGTGCCAGCAGCTTCGGGGACGAGCAGTACTTC. This translates into CASSFGDEQYF. V and J are TRBV7-2 and TRBJ2-7; possibly TRBD2 for D (5 bases). This CDR3 is 11 amino acids long. In germline, CDR1 is SGHTA, CDR2 FQGNSA. V lost 3 bases to trimming and J lost 5 bases, with 5 bases between them.

A remark on this clone: Distinct nucleotide sequences in the sample also encode this CDR3. This rearrangement joins TRBV3-1 (or the pseudogene TRBV3-2) to TRBJ2-7; 7 bases fit TRBD2. Germline V gene lookup returns CDR1 LGHDT and CDR2 YNNKEL (reference sequence). J gave up 3 bases and V 4 bases, and 3 bases lay outside the gene matches. The CDR3 extends over 13 amino acids. In DNA, the CDR3 is TGTGCCAGCAGCCGGACTAGTGGCTACGAGCAGTACTTC. The encoded protein is CASSRTSGYEQYF.